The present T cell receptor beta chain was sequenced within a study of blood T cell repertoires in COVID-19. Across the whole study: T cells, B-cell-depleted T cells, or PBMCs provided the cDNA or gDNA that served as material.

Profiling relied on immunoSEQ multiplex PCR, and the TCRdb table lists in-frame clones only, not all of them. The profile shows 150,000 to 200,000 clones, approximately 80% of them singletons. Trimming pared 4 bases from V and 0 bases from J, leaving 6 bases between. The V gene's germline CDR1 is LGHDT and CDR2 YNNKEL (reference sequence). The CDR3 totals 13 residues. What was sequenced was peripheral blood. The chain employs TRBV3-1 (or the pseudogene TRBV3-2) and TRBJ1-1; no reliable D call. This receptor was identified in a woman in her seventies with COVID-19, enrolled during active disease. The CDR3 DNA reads TGTGCCAGCAGCCTGCAGATGAACACTGAAGCTTTCTTT. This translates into CASSLQMNTEAFF.